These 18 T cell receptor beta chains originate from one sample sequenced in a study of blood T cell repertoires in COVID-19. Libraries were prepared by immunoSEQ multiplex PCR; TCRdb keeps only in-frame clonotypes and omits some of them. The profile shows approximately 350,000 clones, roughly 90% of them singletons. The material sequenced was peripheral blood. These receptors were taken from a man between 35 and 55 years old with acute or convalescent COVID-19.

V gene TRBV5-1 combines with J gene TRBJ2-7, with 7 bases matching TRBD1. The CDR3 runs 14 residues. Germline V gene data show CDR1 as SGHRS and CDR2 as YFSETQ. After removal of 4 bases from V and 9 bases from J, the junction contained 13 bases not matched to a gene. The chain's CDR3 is CASSTGQEDTGQYF. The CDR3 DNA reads TGCGCCAGCAGCACCGGACAGGAGGATACGGGGCAGTACTTC.

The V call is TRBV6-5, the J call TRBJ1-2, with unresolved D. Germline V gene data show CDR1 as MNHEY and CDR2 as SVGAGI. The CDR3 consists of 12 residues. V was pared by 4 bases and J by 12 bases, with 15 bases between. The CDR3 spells CASSLSAQENTF. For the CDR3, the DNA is TGTGCCAGCAGTTTATCTGCCCAGGAAAACACCTTC.

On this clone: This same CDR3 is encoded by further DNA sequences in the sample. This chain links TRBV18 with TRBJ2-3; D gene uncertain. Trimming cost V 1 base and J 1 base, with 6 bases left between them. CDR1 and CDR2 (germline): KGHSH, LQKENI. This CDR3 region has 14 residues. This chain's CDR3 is CASSPRQGTDTQYF. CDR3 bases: TGTGCCAGCTCACCACGGCAGGGCACAGATACGCAGTATTTT.

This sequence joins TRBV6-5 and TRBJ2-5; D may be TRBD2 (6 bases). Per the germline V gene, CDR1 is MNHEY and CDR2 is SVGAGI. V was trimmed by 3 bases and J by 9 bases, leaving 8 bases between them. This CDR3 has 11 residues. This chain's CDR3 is CASSYGGAQYF. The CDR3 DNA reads TGTGCCAGCAGTTATGGAGGGGCCCAGTACTTC.

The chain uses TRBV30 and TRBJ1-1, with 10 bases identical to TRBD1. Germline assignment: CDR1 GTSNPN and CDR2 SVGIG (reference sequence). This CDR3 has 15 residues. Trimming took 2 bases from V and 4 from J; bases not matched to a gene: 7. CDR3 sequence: CAWSSRTGGGTEAFF. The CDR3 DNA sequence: TGTGCCTGGAGTTCCCGGACAGGGGGAGGCACTGAAGCTTTCTTT. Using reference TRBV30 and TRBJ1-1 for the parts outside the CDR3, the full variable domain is SQTIHQWPATLVQPVGSPLSLECTVEGTSNPNLYWYRQAAGRGLQLLFYSVGIGQISSEVPQNLSASRPQDRQFILSSKKLLLSDSGFYLCAWSSRTGGGTEAFFGQGTRLTVV.

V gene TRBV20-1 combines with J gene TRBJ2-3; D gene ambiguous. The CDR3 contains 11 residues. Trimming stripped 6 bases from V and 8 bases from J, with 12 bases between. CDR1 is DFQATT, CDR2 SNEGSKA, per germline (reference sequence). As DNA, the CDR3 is TGCAGTGCGCTAGACTCCGTTACGCAGTATTTT. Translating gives CSALDSVTQYF.

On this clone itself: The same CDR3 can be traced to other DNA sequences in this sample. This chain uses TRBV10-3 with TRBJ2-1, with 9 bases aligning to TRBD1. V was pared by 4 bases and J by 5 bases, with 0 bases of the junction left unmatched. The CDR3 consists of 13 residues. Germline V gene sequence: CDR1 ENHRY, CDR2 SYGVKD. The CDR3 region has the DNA TGTGCCATCAGTGGACAGGGGGACAATGAGCAGTTCTTC. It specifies CAISGQGDNEQFF.

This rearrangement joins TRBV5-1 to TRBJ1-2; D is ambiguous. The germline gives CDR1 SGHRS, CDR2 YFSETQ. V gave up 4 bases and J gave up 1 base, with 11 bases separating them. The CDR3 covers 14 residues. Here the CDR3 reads CASSLSTSNYGYTF. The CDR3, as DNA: TGCGCCAGCAGCCTGTCGACAAGTAACTATGGCTACACCTTC.

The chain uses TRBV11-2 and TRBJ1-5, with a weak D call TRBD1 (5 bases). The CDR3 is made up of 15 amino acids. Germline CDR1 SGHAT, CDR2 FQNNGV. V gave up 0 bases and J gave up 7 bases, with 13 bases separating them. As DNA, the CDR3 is TGTGCCAGCAGCTTAGAATGGGGCTCCTCGCAGCCCCAGCATTTT. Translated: CASSLEWGSSQPQHF.

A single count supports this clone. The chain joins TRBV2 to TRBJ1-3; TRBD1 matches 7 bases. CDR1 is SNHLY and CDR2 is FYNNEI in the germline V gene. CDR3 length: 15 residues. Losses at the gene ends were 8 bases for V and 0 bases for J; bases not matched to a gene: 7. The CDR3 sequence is CASAETGLSGNTIYF. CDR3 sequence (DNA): TGTGCCAGCGCTGAGACAGGGCTCTCTGGAAACACCATATATTTT.

CDR3 bases: TGTGCCAGCAGTGAAACCCGGGACAGGCGAGCTTTCTTT. Its translation: CASSETRDRRAFF. The chain recombines TRBV6-1 with TRBJ1-1; TRBD1 matches at 8 bases. Per germline, CDR1 MNHNS and CDR2 SASEGT. V gave up 2 bases and J gave up 10 bases; unmatched junction bases: 6. The CDR3 contains 13 residues.

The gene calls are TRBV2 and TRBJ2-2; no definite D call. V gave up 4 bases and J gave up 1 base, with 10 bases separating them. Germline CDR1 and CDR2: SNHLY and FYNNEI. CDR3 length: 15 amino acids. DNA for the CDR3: TGTGCCAGCAGTGCATTGACACTGAACACCGGGGAGCTGTTTTTT. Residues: CASSALTLNTGELFF. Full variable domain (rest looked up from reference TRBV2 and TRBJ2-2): EPEVTQTPSHQVTQMGQEVILRCVPISNHLYFYWYRQILGQKVEFLVSFYNNEISEKSEIFDDQFSVERPDGSNFTLKIRSTKLEDSAMYFCASSALTLNTGELFFGEGSRLTVL.

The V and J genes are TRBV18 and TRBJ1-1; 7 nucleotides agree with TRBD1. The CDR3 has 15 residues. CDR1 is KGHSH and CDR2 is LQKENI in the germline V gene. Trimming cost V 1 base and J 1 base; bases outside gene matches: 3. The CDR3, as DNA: TGTGCCAGCTCACCACGTCAGGGGGGGAACACTGAAGCTTTCTTT. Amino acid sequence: CASSPRQGGNTEAFF.

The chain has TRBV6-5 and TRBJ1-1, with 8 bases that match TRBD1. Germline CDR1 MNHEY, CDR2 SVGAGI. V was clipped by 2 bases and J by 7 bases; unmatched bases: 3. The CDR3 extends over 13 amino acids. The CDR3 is CASSYDRGLEAFF. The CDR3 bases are TGTGCCAGCAGTTACGACAGGGGACTTGAAGCTTTCTTT.

The chain's CDR3 is CASSSRQNHNYGYTF. As DNA, the CDR3 is TGTGCCAGCAGTTCACGACAGAATCATAACTATGGCTACACCTTC. The rearrangement joins TRBV27 to TRBJ1-2; D is possibly TRBD1 (5 bases). Trimming stripped 4 bases from V and 1 base from J, with 13 bases between. CDR1 and CDR2 (germline): MNHEY, SMNVEV (reference sequence). This CDR3 has 15 residues.

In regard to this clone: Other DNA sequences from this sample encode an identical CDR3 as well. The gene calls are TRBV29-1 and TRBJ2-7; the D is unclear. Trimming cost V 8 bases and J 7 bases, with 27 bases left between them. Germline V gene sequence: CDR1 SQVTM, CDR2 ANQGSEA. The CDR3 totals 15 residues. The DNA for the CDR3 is TGCAGCCCGGAATTTTGGAGCCCCGCCGCTGTGGAGCAGTACTTC. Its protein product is CSPEFWSPAAVEQYF.

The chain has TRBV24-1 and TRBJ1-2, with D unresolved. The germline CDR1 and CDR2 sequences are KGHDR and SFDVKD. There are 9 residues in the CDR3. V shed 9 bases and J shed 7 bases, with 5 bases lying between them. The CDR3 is CATQCGYTF. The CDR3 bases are TGTGCCACCCAGTGTGGCTACACCTTC.

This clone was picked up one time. CDR3 protein: CASSYNYEQYF. The CDR3 DNA is TGTGCCAGCAGCTATAACTACGAGCAGTACTTC. The rearrangement uses TRBV7-2 and TRBJ2-7, with D hard to call. V was clipped by 4 bases and J by 3 bases, with 4 bases between them. This CDR3 comprises 11 residues. Germline V gives CDR1 SGHTA, CDR2 FQGNSA.